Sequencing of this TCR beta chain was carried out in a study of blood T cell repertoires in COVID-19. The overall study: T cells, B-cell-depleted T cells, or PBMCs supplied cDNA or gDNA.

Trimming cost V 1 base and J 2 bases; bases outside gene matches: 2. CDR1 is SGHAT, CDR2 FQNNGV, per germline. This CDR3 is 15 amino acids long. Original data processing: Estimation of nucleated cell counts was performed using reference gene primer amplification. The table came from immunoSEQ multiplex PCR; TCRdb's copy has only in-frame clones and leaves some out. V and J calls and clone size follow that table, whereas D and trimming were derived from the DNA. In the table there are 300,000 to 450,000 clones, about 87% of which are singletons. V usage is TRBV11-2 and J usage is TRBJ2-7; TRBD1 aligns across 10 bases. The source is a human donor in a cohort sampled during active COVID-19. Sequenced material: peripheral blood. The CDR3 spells CASSLGGTGAYEQYF. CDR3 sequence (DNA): TGTGCCAGCAGCTTAGGGGGGACAGGGGCCTACGAGCAGTACTTC.